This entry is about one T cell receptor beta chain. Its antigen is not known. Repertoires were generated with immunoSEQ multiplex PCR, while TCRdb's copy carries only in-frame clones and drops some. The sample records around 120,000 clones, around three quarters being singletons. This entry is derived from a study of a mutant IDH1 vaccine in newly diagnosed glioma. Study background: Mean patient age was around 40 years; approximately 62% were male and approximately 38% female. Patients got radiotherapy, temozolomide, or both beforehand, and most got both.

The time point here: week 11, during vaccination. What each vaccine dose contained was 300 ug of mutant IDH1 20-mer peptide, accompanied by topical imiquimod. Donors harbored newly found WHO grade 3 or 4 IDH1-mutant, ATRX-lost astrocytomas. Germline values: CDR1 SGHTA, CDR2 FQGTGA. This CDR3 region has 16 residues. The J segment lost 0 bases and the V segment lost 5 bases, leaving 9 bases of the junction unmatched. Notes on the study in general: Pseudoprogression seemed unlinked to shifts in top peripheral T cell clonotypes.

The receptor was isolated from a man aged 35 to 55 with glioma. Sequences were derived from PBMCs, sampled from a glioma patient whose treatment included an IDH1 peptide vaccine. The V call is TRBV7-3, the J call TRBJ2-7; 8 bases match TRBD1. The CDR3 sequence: CASSPPTGAVSYEQYF. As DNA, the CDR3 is TGTGCCAGCAGCCCACCGACAGGGGCCGTCTCCTACGAGCAGTACTTC.